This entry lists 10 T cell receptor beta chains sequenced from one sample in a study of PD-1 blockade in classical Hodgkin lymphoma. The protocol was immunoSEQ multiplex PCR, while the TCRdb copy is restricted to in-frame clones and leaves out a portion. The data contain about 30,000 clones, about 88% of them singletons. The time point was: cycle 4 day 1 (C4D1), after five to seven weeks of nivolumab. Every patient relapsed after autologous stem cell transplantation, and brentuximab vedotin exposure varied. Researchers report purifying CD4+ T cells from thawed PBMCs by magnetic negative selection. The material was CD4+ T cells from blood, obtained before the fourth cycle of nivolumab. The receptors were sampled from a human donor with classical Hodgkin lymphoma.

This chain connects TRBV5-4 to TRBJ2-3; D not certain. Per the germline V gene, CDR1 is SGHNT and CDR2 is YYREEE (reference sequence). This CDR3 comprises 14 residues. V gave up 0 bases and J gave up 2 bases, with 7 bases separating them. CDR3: CASSLGQHTDTQYF. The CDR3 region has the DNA TGTGCCAGCAGCTTGGGCCAGCACACAGATACGCAGTATTTT.

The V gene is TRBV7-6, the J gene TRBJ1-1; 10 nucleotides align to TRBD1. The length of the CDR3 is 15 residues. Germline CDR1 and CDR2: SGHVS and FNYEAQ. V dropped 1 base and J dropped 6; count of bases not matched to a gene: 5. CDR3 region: CASSLEGQGFPEAFF. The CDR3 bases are TGTGCCAGCAGCTTAGAGGGACAGGGGTTTCCTGAAGCTTTCTTT. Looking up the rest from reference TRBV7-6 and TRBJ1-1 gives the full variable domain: GAGVSQSPRYKVTKRGQDVALRCDPISGHVSLYWYRQALGQGPEFLTYFNYEAQQDKSGLPNDRFSAERPEGSISTLTIQRTEQRDSAMYRCASSLEGQGFPEAFFGQGTRLTVV.

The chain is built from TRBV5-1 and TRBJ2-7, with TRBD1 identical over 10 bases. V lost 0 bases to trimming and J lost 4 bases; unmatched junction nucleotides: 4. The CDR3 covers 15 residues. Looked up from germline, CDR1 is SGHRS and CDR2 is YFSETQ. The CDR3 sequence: CASSLVTGGEYEQYF. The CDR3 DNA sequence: TGCGCCAGCAGCTTGGTGACAGGGGGCGAGTACGAGCAGTACTTC.

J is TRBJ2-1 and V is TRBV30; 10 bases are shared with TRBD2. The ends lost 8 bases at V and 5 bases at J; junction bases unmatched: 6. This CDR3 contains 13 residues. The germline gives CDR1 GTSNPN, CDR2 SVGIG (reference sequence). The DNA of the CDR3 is TGTGCCGGGGGAGCGGGAGGGGACAATGAGCAGTTCTTC. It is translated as CAGGAGGDNEQFF.

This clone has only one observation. Written as DNA, the CDR3 is TGTGCCAGCAGTACAAGGGGGGCTGGGGCCAACGTCCTGACTTTC. This sequence encodes CASSTRGAGANVLTF. V and J are TRBV6-6 and TRBJ2-6; the D gene could be TRBD1 or TRBD2 (6 bases each). V shed 5 bases and J shed 2 bases, with 10 bases lying between them. Germline V CDR1 and CDR2: MNHNY, SVGAGI (reference sequence). The CDR3 extends over 15 amino acids.

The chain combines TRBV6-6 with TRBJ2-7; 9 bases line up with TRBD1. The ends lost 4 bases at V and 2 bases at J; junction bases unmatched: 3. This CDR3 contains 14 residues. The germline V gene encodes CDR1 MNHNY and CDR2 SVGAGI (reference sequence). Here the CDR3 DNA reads TGTGCCAGCAGTTCAGGGACAGGGCCCTACGAGCAGTACTTC. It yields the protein CASSSGTGPYEQYF.

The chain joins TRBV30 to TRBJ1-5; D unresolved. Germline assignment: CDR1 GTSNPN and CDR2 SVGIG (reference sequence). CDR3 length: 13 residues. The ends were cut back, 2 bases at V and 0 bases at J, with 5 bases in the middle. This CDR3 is CAWSPTSNQPQHF. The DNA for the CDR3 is TGTGCCTGGAGTCCGACTAGCAATCAGCCCCAGCATTTT. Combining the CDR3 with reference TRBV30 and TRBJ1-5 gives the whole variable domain SQTIHQWPATLVQPVGSPLSLECTVEGTSNPNLYWYRQAAGRGLQLLFYSVGIGQISSEVPQNLSASRPQDRQFILSSKKLLLSDSGFYLCAWSPTSNQPQHFGDGTRLSIL.

The chain's CDR3 is CASSPLLDRPTGELFF. For the CDR3, the DNA is TGTGCCAGCTCACCGCTTCTGGACAGGCCTACCGGGGAGCTGTTTTTT. This chain uses TRBV18 with TRBJ2-2; 7 bases agree with TRBD1. CDR1 and CDR2 (germline): KGHSH, LQKENI. This CDR3 has 16 residues. After removal of 3 bases from V and 5 bases from J, the junction contained 9 bases not matched to a gene.

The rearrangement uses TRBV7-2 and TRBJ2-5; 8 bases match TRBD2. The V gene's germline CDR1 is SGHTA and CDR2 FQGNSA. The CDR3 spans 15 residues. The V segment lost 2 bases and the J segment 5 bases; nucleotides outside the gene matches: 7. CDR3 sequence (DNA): TGTGCCAGCAGCTTAAAAGCGGGAGCTGGGGAGACCCAGTACTTC. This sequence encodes CASSLKAGAGETQYF.

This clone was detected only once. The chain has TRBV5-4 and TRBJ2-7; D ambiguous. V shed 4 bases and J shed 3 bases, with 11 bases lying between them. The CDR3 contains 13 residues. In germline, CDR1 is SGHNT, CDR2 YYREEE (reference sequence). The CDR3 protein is CASSTGIDYEQYF. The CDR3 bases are TGTGCCAGCAGCACCGGTATTGACTACGAGCAGTACTTC.